This entry concerns a single TCR beta chain. Its antigen is not identified. Per the germline V gene, CDR1 is GTSNPN and CDR2 is SVGIG (reference sequence). The CDR3 is 14 amino acids. J was trimmed by 6 bases and V by 3 bases; bases with no gene match: 5. This record comes from a study of T cell responses to AZD1222 COVID-19 vaccine. Study observations and caveats: Nearly half of spike-specific TCRs reportedly target variant regions that are unmutated in the B.1.351 and B.1.1.7 variants.

Measured with immunoSEQ multiplex PCR; TCRdb has only the in-frame clones, and not every one. The table lists more than 85,000 clones, roughly 89% of them singletons. The receptor comes from an adult who received the AZD1222 COVID-19 vaccine. The V and J genes are TRBV30 and TRBJ1-4, with 9 bases matching TRBD1. The specimen comprised peripheral blood, sampled 28 days after the second AZD1222 dose. The DNA for the CDR3 is TGTGCCTGGAGGGACAGGGGACGGGATGAAAAACTGTTTTTT. Translated, it gives CAWRDRGRDEKLFF.